Listed below are T cell receptor beta chains from one sample, sequenced in a study of cytomegalovirus exposure and HLA in healthy donors. TCRdb keeps only in-frame clones here, not all; method: immunoSEQ multiplex PCR. The table includes 150,000 or so clones, over 60% detected once. Sequencing input: PBMCs. These receptors all stem from a man in his forties in good health and CMV-seropositive. Each CDR3 is given with its conserved first and last residue. The order of the fields is J gene, CDR3 length, D gene, V gene, clone size, CDR3 protein, CDR3 DNA. The D gene is left open where the match is weak. A row's size may be missing; if present it is once, few, many or a size class.

TRBJ1-1,12,NA,TRBV29-1,NA,CSAGQGWTEAFF,TGCAGCGCCGGGCAGGGGTGGACTGAAGCTTTCTTT
TRBJ2-3,15,NA,TRBV4-2,few,CASSQEKAAGDTQYF,TGTGCCAGCAGCCAAGAAAAGGCGGCGGGGGATACGCAGTATTTT
TRBJ1-2,12,NA,TRBV7-9,NA,CASSRETASYTF,TGTGCCAGCAGCAGAGAGACAGCGAGCTACACCTTC
TRBJ2-1,13,NA,TRBV6-4,NA,CASSPRFMEEQFF,TGTGCCAGCAGCCCGAGGTTTATGGAAGAGCAGTTCTTC
TRBJ2-5,13,NA,TRBV19,NA,CASSIDVPGAQYF,TGTGCCAGTAGTATAGACGTTCCGGGGGCCCAGTACTTC
TRBJ2-1,15,TRBD1,TRBV5-6,NA,CASSPRDRFYENAFF,TGTGCCAGCAGCCCCCGGGACAGGTTTTACGAAAACGCGTTCTTC
TRBJ2-1,15,TRBD1,TRBV6-5,NA,CASSVVRQGGNEQFF,TGTGCCAGCAGTGTCGTAAGACAGGGGGGGAATGAGCAGTTCTTC
TRBJ2-1,16,NA,TRBV7-2,NA,CASSPILEGNAPRAVF,TGTGCCAGCAGCCCCATTTTGGAGGGCAACGCGCCCAGGGCGGTCTTC
TRBJ1-2,17,NA,TRBV4-3,NA,CASSQGAYSGGGILDTF,TGCGCCAGCAGCCAAGGAGCCTATAGCGGGGGGGGAATTTTAGACACCTTC
TRBJ1-2,15,TRBD1,TRBV27,NA,CASSLSGTGMSGYTF,TGTGCCAGCAGTTTATCGGGGACAGGGATGAGTGGCTACACCTTC
TRBJ1-3,15,TRBD1,TRBV7-9,NA,CASSLATGVGNTIYF,TGTGCCAGCAGCTTAGCGACAGGGGTTGGAAACACCATATATTTT
TRBJ2-1,11,NA,TRBV6-6,NA,CASSAYNEQFF,TGTGCCAGCAGCGCGTACAATGAGCAGTTCTTC
TRBJ2-5,16,TRBD2,TRBV7-9,once,CASSLGTSGRGETQYF,TGTGCCAGCAGCTTAGGGACTAGCGGGAGAGGGGAGACCCAGTACTTC
TRBJ2-7,17,TRBD1,TRBV5-4,NA,CASSLGRGTGTSYEQYF,TGTGCCAGCAGCTTGGGAAGAGGGACAGGGACCTCCTACGAGCAGTACTTC
TRBJ2-1,15,NA,TRBV28,NA,CASSPFTGSYNEQFF,TGTGCCAGCAGTCCATTCACAGGGAGCTACAATGAGCAGTTCTTC
TRBJ2-5,15,TRBD2,TRBV7-8,NA,CASSFSSGSDETQYF,TGTGCCAGCAGCTTCTCTAGCGGGAGCGACGAGACCCAGTACTTC
TRBJ1-5,19,NA,TRBV18,NA,CASSPRQFWDVYSNQPQHF,TGTGCCAGCTCACCGCGACAGTTTTGGGATGTATATAGCAATCAGCCCCAGCATTTT
TRBJ1-4,15,NA,TRBV2,few,CASSGEGTGGEKLFF,TGTGCCAGCAGTGGGGAGGGCACCGGGGGTGAAAAACTGTTTTTT
TRBJ1-5,13,NA,TRBV15,NA,CATQGNSNQPQHF,TGTGCCACACAGGGAAATAGCAATCAGCCCCAGCATTTT
TRBJ2-5,16,TRBD2,TRBV27,once,CASSLGPSGRRETQYF,TGTGCCAGCAGTTTAGGGCCTAGCGGGAGAAGGGAGACCCAGTACTTC
TRBJ2-5,11,NA,TRBV16,NA,CASSRSVTQYF,TGTGCCAGCAGCCGTTCAGTGACCCAGTACTTC
TRBJ2-7,14,TRBD2,TRBV7-9,once,CSSSVSSGGDEQYF,TGTTCCAGCAGCGTGTCATCGGGAGGCGACGAGCAGTACTTC
TRBJ2-2,15,TRBD1,TRBV6-5,NA,CASSYMGQHTGELFF,TGTGCCAGCAGTTACATGGGACAGCACACCGGGGAGCTGTTTTTT
TRBJ2-3,17,TRBD2,TRBV9,NA,CASSAEWASGSTDTQYF,TGTGCCAGCAGCGCAGAATGGGCTAGCGGGAGTACAGATACGCAGTATTTT
TRBJ2-5,15,NA,TRBV6-5,NA,CASSYGPGGGETQYF,TGTGCCAGCAGTTACGGCCCGGGGGGCGGGGAGACCCAGTACTTC
TRBJ2-1,15,TRBD1,TRBV25-1,NA,CASSAPGTGNNEQFF,TGTGCCAGCAGTGCCCCCGGGACAGGGAACAATGAGCAGTTCTTC
TRBJ1-2,14,NA,TRBV5-5,NA,CASSLGTAKYGYTF,TGTGCCAGCAGCTTGGGGACAGCAAAGTATGGCTACACCTTC
TRBJ2-7,14,TRBD2,TRBV7-2,NA,CASSLATGGREQYF,TGTGCCAGCAGCTTAGCGACGGGGGGGCGCGAGCAGTACTTC
TRBJ2-3,13,NA,TRBV7-3,NA,CASSLGATDTQYF,TGTGCCAGCAGCTTGGGGGCGACAGATACGCAGTATTTT
TRBJ2-5,16,TRBD1,TRBV18,NA,CASSLTGTGRGETQYF,TGTGCCAGCTCTCTCACCGGGACAGGGAGGGGAGAGACCCAGTACTTC
TRBJ1-1,13,NA,TRBV6-1,NA,CAGRLVEGTEAFF,TGTGCCGGCCGGTTGGTGGAGGGTACTGAAGCTTTCTTT
TRBJ2-7,16,NA,TRBV5-8,NA,CASSLPGTGAQYEQYF,TGTGCCAGCAGCCTCCCGGGTACGGGAGCTCAGTACGAGCAGTACTTC
TRBJ2-1,16,TRBD2,TRBV5-4,once,CASSFGGTSGYNEQFF,TGTGCCAGCAGCTTCGGGGGGACTAGCGGCTACAATGAGCAGTTCTTC